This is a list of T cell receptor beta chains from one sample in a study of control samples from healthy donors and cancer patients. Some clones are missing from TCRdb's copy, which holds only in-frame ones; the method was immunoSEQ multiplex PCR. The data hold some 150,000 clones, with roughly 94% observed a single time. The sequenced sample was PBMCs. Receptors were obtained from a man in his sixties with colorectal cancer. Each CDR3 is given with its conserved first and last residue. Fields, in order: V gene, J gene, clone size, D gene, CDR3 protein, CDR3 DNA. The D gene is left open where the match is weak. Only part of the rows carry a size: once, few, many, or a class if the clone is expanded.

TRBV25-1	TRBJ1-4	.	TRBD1	CASSEYGTGGEKLFF	TGTGCCAGCAGTGAATATGGGACAGGAGGGGAAAAACTGTTTTTT
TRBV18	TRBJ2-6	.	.	CASSPSPSSGANVLTF	TGTGCCAGCTCACCGTCCCCGAGCTCTGGGGCCAACGTCCTGACTTTC
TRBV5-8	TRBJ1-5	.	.	CASSLGRLSNQPQHF	TGTGCCAGCAGCTTGGGCAGGTTAAGCAATCAGCCCCAGCATTTT
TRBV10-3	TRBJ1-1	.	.	CAISLRGEAFF	TGTGCCATCAGCCTAAGGGGTGAAGCTTTCTTT
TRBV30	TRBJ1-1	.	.	CAWSVGLGTRPEAFF	TGTGCCTGGAGTGTAGGTTTGGGGACCCGTCCTGAAGCTTTCTTT
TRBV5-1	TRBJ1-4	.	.	CASSLRSPFGEKLFF	TGCGCCAGCAGCTTGCGTTCACCTTTTGGGGAAAAACTGTTTTTT
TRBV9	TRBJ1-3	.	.	CASSVGPDRNTIYF	TGTGCCAGCAGCGTAGGTCCGGACAGAAACACCATATATTTT
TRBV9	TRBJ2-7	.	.	CASSEGRDYEQYF	TGTGCCAGCAGCGAGGGCAGGGACTACGAGCAGTACTTC
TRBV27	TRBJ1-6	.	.	CASSFGGLYNSPLHF	TGTGCCAGCAGTTTCGGGGGGCTTTATAATTCACCCCTCCACTTT
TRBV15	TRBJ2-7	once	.	CATSRGPSREQYF	TGTGCCACCAGCAGAGGACCCTCTAGGGAGCAGTACTTC